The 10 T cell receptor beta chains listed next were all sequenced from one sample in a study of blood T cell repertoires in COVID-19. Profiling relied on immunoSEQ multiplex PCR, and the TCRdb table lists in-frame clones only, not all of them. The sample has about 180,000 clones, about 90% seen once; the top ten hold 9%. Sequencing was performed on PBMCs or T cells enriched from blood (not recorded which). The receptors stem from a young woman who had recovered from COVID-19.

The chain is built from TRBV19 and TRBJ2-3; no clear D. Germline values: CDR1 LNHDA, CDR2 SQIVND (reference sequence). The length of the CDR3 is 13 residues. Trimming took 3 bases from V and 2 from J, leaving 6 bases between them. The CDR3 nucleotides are TGTGCCAGTAGTATCAAAGCCACAGATACGCAGTATTTT. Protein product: CASSIKATDTQYF. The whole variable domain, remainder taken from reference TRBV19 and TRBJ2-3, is DGGITQSPKYLFRKEGQNVTLSCEQNLNHDAMYWYRQDPGQGLRLIYYSQIVNDFQKGDIAEGYSVSREKKESFPLTVTSAQKNPTAFYLCASSIKATDTQYFGPGTRLTVL.

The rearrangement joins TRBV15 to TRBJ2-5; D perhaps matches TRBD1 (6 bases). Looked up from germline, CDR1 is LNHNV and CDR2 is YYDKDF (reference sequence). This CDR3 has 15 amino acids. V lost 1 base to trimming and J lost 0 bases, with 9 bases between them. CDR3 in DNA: TGTGCCACCAGCAGAGCGGGACAAAACCAAGAGACCCAGTACTTC. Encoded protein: CATSRAGQNQETQYF.

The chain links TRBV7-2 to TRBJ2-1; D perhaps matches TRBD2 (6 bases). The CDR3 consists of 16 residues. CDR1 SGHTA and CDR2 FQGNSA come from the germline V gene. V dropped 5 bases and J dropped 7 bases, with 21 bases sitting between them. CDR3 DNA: TGTGCCAGCAGCCCCCCCAGGGCGATCCGGGGGAATGAGCAGTTCTTC. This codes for CASSPPRAIRGNEQFF.

CDR3 loop: CASSDPTGGAREQYF. CDR3 nucleotides: TGTGCCAGCAGTGACCCCACAGGGGGGGCCCGGGAGCAGTACTTC. The V gene is TRBV6-1, the J gene TRBJ2-7; weak D call: TRBD1 (8 bases). The CDR3 loop spans 15 amino acids. CDR1 is MNHNS, CDR2 SASEGT, per germline. Trimming pared 3 bases from V and 7 bases from J, leaving 19 bases between.

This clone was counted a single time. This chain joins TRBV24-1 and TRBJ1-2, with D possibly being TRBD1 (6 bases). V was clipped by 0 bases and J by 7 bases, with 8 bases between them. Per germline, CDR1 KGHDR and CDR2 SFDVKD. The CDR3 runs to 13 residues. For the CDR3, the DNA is TGTGCCACCAGTGATTTGACAGGGTCTGGCTACACCTTC. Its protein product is CATSDLTGSGYTF.

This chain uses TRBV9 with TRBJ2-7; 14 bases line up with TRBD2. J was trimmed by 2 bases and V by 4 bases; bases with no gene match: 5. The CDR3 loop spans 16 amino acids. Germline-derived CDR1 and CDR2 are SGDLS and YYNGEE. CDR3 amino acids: CASSTGLAGATYEQYF. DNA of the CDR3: TGTGCCAGCAGCACGGGACTAGCGGGAGCCACCTACGAGCAGTACTTC.

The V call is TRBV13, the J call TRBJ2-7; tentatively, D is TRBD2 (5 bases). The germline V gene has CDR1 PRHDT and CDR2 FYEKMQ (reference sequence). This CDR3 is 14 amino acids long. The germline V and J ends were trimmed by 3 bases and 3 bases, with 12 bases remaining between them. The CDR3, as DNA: TGTGCCAGCAGCTTGAGGGAGCCAATCTACGAGCAGTACTTC. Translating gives CASSLREPIYEQYF.

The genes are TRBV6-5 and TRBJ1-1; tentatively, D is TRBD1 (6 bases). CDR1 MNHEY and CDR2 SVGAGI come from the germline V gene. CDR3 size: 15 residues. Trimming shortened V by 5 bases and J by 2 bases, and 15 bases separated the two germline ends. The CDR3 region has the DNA TGTGCCAGCAGTAGAAGACAGGTGCGAAACACTGAAGCTTTCTTT. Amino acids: CASSRRQVRNTEAFF.

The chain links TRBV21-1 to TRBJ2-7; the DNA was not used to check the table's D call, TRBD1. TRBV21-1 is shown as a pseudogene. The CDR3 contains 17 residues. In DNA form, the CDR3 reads TGTGCCAGCAGCAAAGGCCTGTCTCAATTCAGGGGCTACGAGCAGTACTTC. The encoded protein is CASSKGLSQFRGYEQYF.

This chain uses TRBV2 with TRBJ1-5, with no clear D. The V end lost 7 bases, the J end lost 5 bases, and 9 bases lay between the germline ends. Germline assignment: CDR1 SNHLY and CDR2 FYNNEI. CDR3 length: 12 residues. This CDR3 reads CASTKGDQPQHF. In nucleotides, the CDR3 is TGTGCCAGCACCAAGGGAGATCAGCCCCAGCATTTT.